The following is a TCR beta chain sequence with its context. The ends were cut back, 2 bases at V and 1 base at J, with 11 bases in the middle. Germline values: CDR1 MDHEN, CDR2 SYDVKM. The CDR3 spans 15 residues. This sample stems from a study of blood T cell repertoires in COVID-19. Residents of about two dozen US areas, aged 18 to 89 years, made up the participants. Authors' processing steps: Quantification of nucleated cells was approximated via reference gene primer amplification. Sequencing used immunoSEQ multiplex PCR; TCRdb keeps in-frame clones, though not all of them. V and J calls and clone size follow that table, whereas D and trimming were derived from the DNA. The repertoire consists of around 250,000 clones, with around 89% occurring once and the leading ten covering less than 0.9%.

Sequencing was carried out using PBMCs or T cells enriched from blood (not recorded which). This sequence originates from a man in his forties or fifties who had been exposed to COVID-19. The chain recombines TRBV28 with TRBJ1-1, with D possibly matching TRBD1 (6 bases). The CDR3 loop is CASSLLATGNTEAFF. DNA for the CDR3: TGTGCCAGCAGTTTACTGGCGACAGGGAACACTGAAGCTTTCTTT.